The TCR beta chain under discussion was sequenced for a study of T-cell memory formation after mild COVID-19. General study results and limits: For contracting clones, CD4+ ones sat mainly in CM and EM, CD8+ in EMRA. The pre-infection memory compartment contained some responding clones, suggesting cross-reactive memory joined. SARS-CoV-2 specificity of second-wave clones peaking day 37 was unconfirmed.

Regarding this clonotype: Antigen specificity is unknown.

TCRdb passed the 5' RACE reads through MiXCR, listing each CDR3 protein once. The data hold about 290,000 distinct CDR3 sequences, with 15% observed a single time. The CDR3 is 15 residues long. Germline CDR1 SEHNR, CDR2 FQNEAQ (reference sequence). Trimming removed 1 base at V and 7 bases at J, with 17 bases between. The chain joins TRBV7-9 to TRBJ2-7; D is uncertain. The sequencing sample was made of PBMCs or a T cell subset sorted from them (not recorded which). This TCR was sampled from a man aged 18 to 29 who had mild COVID-19 (a few samples of this study predate the infection). Cell type and time point are not known. The CDR3 DNA reads as TGTGCCAGCAGCTTAGTCTCCCTCACGGTGGGGGAGCAGTACTTC. Translation: CASSLVSLTVGEQYF. The variable domain in full, with the rest retrieved from reference TRBV7-9 and TRBJ2-7, is DTGVSQNPRHKITKRGQNVTFRCDPISEHNRLYWYRQTLGQGPEFLTYFQNEAQLEKSRLLSDRFSAERPKGSFSTLEIQRTEQGDSAMYLCASSLVSLTVGEQYFGPGTRLTVT.